The 4 T cell receptor beta chains presented below share a single source sample, sequenced in a study of post-analysis software for immune sequencing data. Incorporated into the TCR beta cDNA libraries were unique molecular identifiers, which served to reduce PCR and sequencing biases. TCRdb processed the PCR reads anew with MiXCR; each CDR3 protein has one entry. Of 750,000 to 950,000 distinct CDR3 sequences in the sample, under 60% are singletons; the top ten hold 4.9%. Study findings and constraints: Patients used about five TRBV segments, including TRBV5-6, TRBV5-1 and TRBV20-1, more often than controls.

These receptors' antigens are unknown. The sequencing input was blood. These receptors were collected from a girl between 5 and 17 years old with multiple sclerosis.

The count of this clonotype is one. One junction end does not reproduce the germline sequence, and a read error may be involved. V usage is TRBV7-9 and J usage is TRBJ1-2; weak D call: TRBD1 (6 bases). Germline CDR1 reads SEHNR; CDR2 reads FQNEAQ (reference sequence). The CDR3 loop spans 13 amino acids. The CDR3 region is CASSLEPGDGCTF. As DNA, the CDR3 is TGTGCCAGCAGCTTAGAGCCAGGGGATGGCTGCACCTTC.

The chain employs TRBV5-1 and TRBJ1-2; possibly TRBD1 for D (6 bases). The CDR3 is made up of 16 amino acids. V lost 4 bases to trimming and J lost 3 bases, with 19 bases between them. Germline lookup yields CDR1 SGHRS and CDR2 YFSETQ. The CDR3 coding sequence is TGCGCCAGCAGCGGCGGCAGGGGACAAGTCGACTATGGCTACACCTTC. It codes for CASSGGRGQVDYGYTF.

This clonotype occurred a few times. The chain uses TRBV18 and TRBJ2-5, with TRBD2 identical over 13 bases. Per the germline V gene, CDR1 is KGHSH and CDR2 is LQKENI. The CDR3 consists of 17 residues. The J segment lost 4 bases and the V segment lost 3 bases, leaving 8 bases of the junction unmatched. CDR3 DNA: TGTGCCAGCTCACCTGCCCTGGGACTAGCGGGATCAGAGACCCAGTACTTC. It is translated as CASSPALGLAGSETQYF.

The J gene is TRBJ2-4, the V gene TRBV11-2, with 9 bases aligning to TRBD1. The CDR3 runs 18 residues. Germline V gene sequence: CDR1 SGHAT, CDR2 FQNNGV. V lost 5 bases and J lost 3; bases outside the gene matches: 14. CDR3 loop: CASSPRTGALLGKNIQYF. The CDR3 nucleotides read TGTGCCAGCAGCCCTAGGACAGGGGCATTATTGGGCAAAAACATTCAGTACTTC. Supplemented by reference TRBV11-2 and TRBJ2-4, the full variable domain reads EAGVAQSPRYKIIEKRQSVAFWCNPISGHATLYWYQQILGQGPKLLIQFQNNGVVDDSQLPKDRFSAERLKGVDSTLKIQPAKLEDSAVYLCASSPRTGALLGKNIQYFGAGTRLSVL.